This T cell receptor (beta chain) was retrieved from a study of T cell responses to AZD1222 COVID-19 vaccine. Overall study findings and caveats: None of the repertoires were sampled until the peak T cell response had passed.

The CDR3 is 13 residues long. Per the germline V gene, CDR1 is SGDLS and CDR2 is YYNGEE. Deletions cut 2 bases from V and 6 bases from J, with 9 bases between. The table came from immunoSEQ multiplex PCR; TCRdb's copy has only in-frame clones and leaves some out. Altogether around 140,000 clones are present, about nine tenths being singletons, with the ten largest covering around 20%. Points on this clone: The antigen is undetermined.

The J gene is TRBJ1-5, the V gene TRBV9; D remains ambiguous. This receptor was identified in an adult in good health. Source: peripheral blood, taken on day 0 of AZD1222 vaccination. The CDR3 region is CASSVTPGQPQHF. The CDR3 DNA is TGTGCCAGCAGCGTCACCCCTGGTCAGCCCCAGCATTTT.